This TCR beta chain was sequenced for a study of blood T cell repertoires in COVID-19. Overall study context: The United States, Italy and Spain supplied acute and convalescent COVID-19 samples. T cells, B-cell-depleted T cells, or PBMCs supplied cDNA or gDNA.

Authors' analysis steps: Amplification of reference gene primers was used by the study to estimate nucleated cell counts. The data were produced by immunoSEQ multiplex PCR, yet TCRdb's version contains in-frame clones alone and is incomplete. That table furnishes V, J and clone size, whereas the DNA furnished D and trimming. The sample yields roughly 100,000 clones, roughly nine tenths seen once. Source material: peripheral blood. This receptor was taken from a human donor in a cohort sampled during active COVID-19.

DNA of the CDR3: TGTGCCAGCAGCCAAGAGTCGGGGAGTAGCAATCAGCCCCAGCATTTT. Translating gives CASSQESGSSNQPQHF. This chain joins TRBV4-2 and TRBJ1-5; D unclear. The V and J ends lost 0 bases and 0 bases respectively, with 9 bases between them. The CDR3 has 16 amino acids. The germline gives CDR1 LGHNA, CDR2 YNFKEQ.